This T cell receptor beta chain was recovered during a study of T cells in Graves' hyperthyroidism and ophthalmopathy. About the research overall: Prior to any treatment, at the point of initial diagnosis, peripheral blood was collected.

This clonotype occurred many times. Each ophthalmopathy patient scored at least 3 on the Clinical Activity Score and at least 4 on NOSPECS grade, with duration under 3 months. Exclusion criteria comprised uncontrolled infection, other autoimmune disease, pregnancy or lactation. Researchers took RNA transcripts and amplified the TCR beta CDR3 regions from them. Primed by the HTBI set, a first-round RT-PCR was run on the TCR CDR3. TCRdb independently ran MiXCR on the multiplex PCR reads; one entry per CDR3 protein. The profile shows about 640,000 distinct CDR3 sequences, 20% of them singletons. This CDR3 is 13 amino acids long. V was pared by 5 bases and J by 4 bases, with 13 bases between. Per germline, CDR1 GTSNPN and CDR2 SVGIG (reference sequence).

Input material: blood. This chain links TRBV30 with TRBJ2-3; D remains unclear. The TCR originated in a man between 25 and 39 years old with Graves' ophthalmopathy. The chain's CDR3 is CAWGERAADTQYF. The CDR3, as DNA: TGTGCCTGGGGGGAAAGGGCAGCAGATACGCAGTATTTT.